These 25 T cell receptor beta chains were sequenced from one sample in a study of radiotherapy plus CTLA-4 blockade in lung cancer. The repertoire was sequenced with immunoSEQ multiplex PCR; TCRdb's copy has only in-frame clones and lacks some. The sample shows roughly 80,000 clones, 60% to 85% of them seen only once. The sample in question was peripheral blood, obtained from a patient treated with radiotherapy plus ipilimumab. These TCRs come from a human donor with non-small cell lung cancer who had a partial response to radiotherapy plus ipilimumab. Some clones in this sample may be carry-over from other donors' samples.

The chain is built from TRBV19 and TRBJ2-1; D is possibly TRBD2 (5 bases). Trimming removed 5 bases at V and 9 bases at J, with 17 bases between. The germline gives CDR1 LNHDA, CDR2 SQIVND (reference sequence). The CDR3 loop spans 14 amino acids. The CDR3 DNA sequence: TGTGCCAGTAGTCCAAGGTCCGGGAATGGTGAGCAGTTCTTC. Its translation: CASSPRSGNGEQFF.

The V gene is TRBV5-1, the J gene TRBJ1-4; weak D call: TRBD1 (6 bases). Trimming pared 0 bases from V and 8 bases from J, leaving 14 bases between. The CDR3 contains 15 residues. The germline gives CDR1 SGHRS, CDR2 YFSETQ. The CDR3 loop is CASSLVAGEEEKLFF. The CDR3 DNA reads TGCGCCAGCAGCTTGGTGGCAGGGGAAGAGGAAAAACTGTTTTTT. Full variable domain (outside the CDR3, taken from reference TRBV5-1 and TRBJ1-4): KAGVTQTPRYLIKTRGQQVTLSCSPISGHRSVSWYQQTPGQGLQFLFEYFSETQRNKGNFPGRFSGRQFSNSRSEMNVSTLELGDSALYLCASSLVAGEEEKLFFGSGTQLSVL.

J is TRBJ1-6 and V is TRBV7-2; 7 bases align to TRBD1. Per the germline V gene, CDR1 is SGHTA and CDR2 is FQGNSA. V gave up 4 bases and J gave up 14 bases; unmatched junction bases: 20. The CDR3 has 17 residues. CDR3 protein: CASSYNPGLLGGRTLHF. CDR3 coding DNA: TGTGCCAGCAGCTACAACCCGGGGCTACTAGGGGGCAGGACCCTCCACTTT.

This clone has more than one count but fewer than ten. The identical CDR3 is also encoded by other nucleotide sequences in the sample. V gene TRBV4-1 combines with J gene TRBJ1-1; TRBD1 aligns across 8 bases. The V and J ends lost 1 base and 3 bases, in that order; junction bases with no gene match: 7. Germline CDR1 is MGHRA and CDR2 is YSYEKL. The CDR3 is 16 residues long. The CDR3 sequence is CASSQGRTGLDTEAFF. In nucleotides, the CDR3 is TGCGCCAGCAGCCAAGGGAGGACAGGGCTCGACACTGAAGCTTTCTTT.

The chain combines TRBV6-1 with TRBJ1-1; D unresolved. From germline, CDR1 is MNHNS and CDR2 SASEGT. Trimming stripped 5 bases from V and 0 bases from J, with 7 bases between. This CDR3 spans 13 amino acids. The CDR3 region has the DNA TGTGCCAGCAGTTTATTAGTGAACACTGAAGCTTTCTTT. It translates to CASSLLVNTEAFF.

The rearrangement uses TRBV11-2 and TRBJ2-5; tentatively, D is TRBD1 (6 bases). The germline V gene encodes CDR1 SGHAT and CDR2 FQNNGV. This CDR3 has 14 amino acids. The V gene lost 2 bases and the J gene lost 9 bases, with 16 bases spanning the gap. The CDR3 DNA reads as TGTGCCAGCAGCTTACCGGGGAACCCAGGGGCCCAGTACTTC. Its protein is CASSLPGNPGAQYF.

This clone was seen only once. The CDR3 DNA reads TGTGCCAGTAGTCTAACGACAGCTGCTAGCACAGATACGCAGTATTTT. It yields the protein CASSLTTAASTDTQYF. V and J are TRBV19 and TRBJ2-3; possible D gene TRBD1, 5 bases. Trimming took off 5 bases at V and 0 bases at J, with 15 bases between the two ends. CDR1 is LNHDA and CDR2 is SQIVND in the germline V gene (reference sequence). This CDR3 is built from 16 residues.

The rearrangement joins TRBV11-3 to TRBJ1-6, with TRBD1 matching 9 bases. The germline V gene has CDR1 SGHNT and CDR2 YENEEA. J was trimmed by 10 bases and V by 0 bases; bases with no gene match: 10. The CDR3 runs 17 residues. CDR3 sequence: CASSLDLGGQGSSPLHF. CDR3 nucleotide sequence: TGTGCCAGCAGCTTAGATCTTGGAGGACAGGGGAGCTCACCCCTCCACTTT.

V is TRBV28 and J is TRBJ2-2; D unclear. V lost 6 bases, J lost 5 bases, and 7 bases lay in between. Germline values: CDR1 MDHEN, CDR2 SYDVKM. The CDR3 extends over 12 amino acids. The DNA of the CDR3 is TGTGCCAGCAGGAGAGAGACCGGGGAGCTGTTTTTT. Translated, it gives CASRRETGELFF.

On this clone: One end of the junction does not line up with germline, which may come from a read error. V is TRBV5-1 and J is TRBJ2-1, with TRBD1 identical over 8 bases. The CDR3 loop spans 14 amino acids. Germline-derived CDR1 and CDR2 are SGHRS and YFSETQ. Written as DNA, the CDR3 is TGCGCCAGCAGTTTGGGACAGGTGTACAATGAGCAGTTCTTC. As protein: CASSLGQVYNEQFF.

V and J are TRBV7-2 and TRBJ2-7, with 10 bases that match TRBD2. Germline V lookup: CDR1 SGHTA, CDR2 FQGNSA. After removal of 6 bases from V and 3 bases from J, the junction contained 2 bases not matched to a gene. There are 13 residues in the CDR3. For the CDR3, the DNA is TGTGCCAGCAGTCCTAGCGGGGGCTACGAGCAGTACTTC. Its protein is CASSPSGGYEQYF.

The genes are TRBV11-2 and TRBJ2-1; 8 nucleotides line up with TRBD2. The germline CDR1 and CDR2 sequences are SGHAT and FQNNGV. After removal of 6 bases from V and 7 bases from J, the junction contained 11 bases not matched to a gene. CDR3 size: 15 residues. CDR3 protein: CASSPIRGGINEQFF. CDR3 nucleotide sequence: TGTGCCAGCAGTCCAATTCGCGGGGGGATTAATGAGCAGTTCTTC.

This chain joins TRBV5-1 and TRBJ2-1; 7 bases map to TRBD2. Germline CDR1 is SGHRS and CDR2 is YFSETQ. The CDR3 contains 17 residues. J lost 10 bases, V lost 5 bases, and 21 bases had no gene match. The chain's CDR3 is CASSPGGSGIAGLEQFF. The CDR3 DNA reads as TGCGCCAGCAGTCCGGGGGGTAGCGGTATTGCGGGGTTGGAGCAGTTCTTC.

The CDR3 loop is CASLFSGGDQETQYF. CDR3 nucleotide sequence: TGTGCCAGCCTCTTTAGCGGGGGTGATCAAGAGACCCAGTACTTC. The chain links TRBV5-5 to TRBJ2-5; the match to TRBD2 covers 9 bases. The V and J ends lost 7 bases and 2 bases, in that order; junction bases with no gene match: 9. The CDR3 extends over 15 amino acids. Germline lookup yields CDR1 SGHKS and CDR2 YYEKEE (reference sequence).

This clone has only one observation. This sequence joins TRBV5-1 and TRBJ2-7; 13 bases align to TRBD2. J lost 6 bases, V lost 4 bases, and 4 bases had no gene match. CDR1 is SGHRS, CDR2 YFSETQ, per germline. The CDR3 runs 14 residues. Here the CDR3 DNA reads TGCGCCAGCAGCGCGGGACTAGCGGGAACCGAGCAGTACTTC. Its translation is CASSAGLAGTEQYF.

In DNA, the CDR3 is TGTGCCAGCAGTGTTAGCGGTACCTACGAGCAGTACTTC. The encoded protein is CASSVSGTYEQYF. V usage is TRBV2 and J usage is TRBJ2-7; weak D call: TRBD2 (6 bases). Between the trimmed V and J ends, which lost 4 bases and 2 bases, there was a span of 9 bases. This CDR3 is 13 amino acids long. Per germline, CDR1 SNHLY and CDR2 FYNNEI.

This sequence joins TRBV28 and TRBJ1-5; TRBD1 matches at 10 bases. CDR1 is MDHEN, CDR2 SYDVKM, per germline. Trimming cost V 6 bases and J 4 bases; bases outside gene matches: 0. This CDR3 contains 13 residues. CDR3 residues: CASRGQGNQPQHF. CDR3 nucleotide sequence: TGTGCCAGCAGGGGACAGGGGAATCAGCCCCAGCATTTT.

This rearrangement joins TRBV5-5 to TRBJ2-7, with 8 bases that match TRBD1. The V gene's germline CDR1 is SGHKS and CDR2 YYEKEE (reference sequence). The CDR3 loop spans 13 amino acids. V lost 3 bases, J lost 4 bases, and 3 bases stayed unmatched. The CDR3 DNA sequence: TGTGCCAGCAGCTGGGACAGGATTTACGAGCAGTACTTC. Protein: CASSWDRIYEQYF.

The V gene is TRBV11-2, the J gene TRBJ2-7, with TRBD1 identical over 7 bases. Germline loops: CDR1 SGHAT, CDR2 FQNNGV. After removal of 4 bases from V and 3 bases from J, the junction contained 6 bases not matched to a gene. The CDR3 totals 14 residues. The CDR3, as DNA: TGTGCCAGCAGCTCGAAACAGGGGTTCTACGAGCAGTACTTC. As protein: CASSSKQGFYEQYF.

The chain carries TRBV11-2 and TRBJ2-1; 10 bases align to TRBD2. This CDR3 spans 16 amino acids. CDR1 is SGHAT and CDR2 is FQNNGV in the germline V gene. Trimming removed 3 bases from V and 2 bases from J; junction bases left unmatched: 4. The CDR3 DNA follows: TGTGCCAGCAGCTTCCTAGCGGGGGCCACCTACAATGAGCAGTTCTTC. Its protein product is CASSFLAGATYNEQFF.

This clone came up a few times. The chain employs TRBV5-1 and TRBJ2-5, with 7 nucleotides matching TRBD2. The V gene end was trimmed by 0 bases and the J gene end by 5 bases; junction bases not matched to a gene: 4. In germline, CDR1 is SGHRS, CDR2 YFSETQ. This CDR3 region has 14 residues. The CDR3 region is CASSLALGGETQYF. In DNA, the CDR3 is TGCGCCAGCAGCTTGGCCCTGGGGGGGGAGACCCAGTACTTC.

The chain links TRBV5-1 to TRBJ1-6, with 7 bases identical to TRBD1. Germline loops: CDR1 SGHRS, CDR2 YFSETQ. The CDR3 length is 12 residues. With 7 bases clipped from V and 7 bases from J, the junction kept 2 bases outside the gene matches. CDR3 coding DNA: TGCGCCAGCCGGGACAGAAATTCACCCCTCCACTTT. Protein sequence: CASRDRNSPLHF.

CDR3 in amino acids: CASSATPSGGDNEQFF. The DNA of the CDR3 is TGTGCCAGCAGCGCCACTCCTAGCGGGGGGGACAATGAGCAGTTCTTC. The chain couples TRBV7-3 to TRBJ2-1, with 12 bases matching TRBD2. This CDR3 is built from 16 residues. The V gene's germline CDR1 is SGHTA and CDR2 FQGTGA. The V gene end was trimmed by 5 bases and the J gene end by 5 bases; junction bases not matched to a gene: 7. The full variable domain, completed using reference TRBV7-3 and TRBJ2-1, is GAGVSQTPSNKVTEKGKYVELRCDPISGHTALYWYRQSLGQGPEFLIYFQGTGAADDSGLPNDRFFAVRPEGSVSTLKIQRTERGDSAVYLCASSATPSGGDNEQFFGPGTRLTVL.

This chain connects TRBV5-1 to TRBJ2-7; D might be TRBD1 (5 bases). V was shortened by 0 bases and J by 1 base, with 8 bases between the two germline ends. The CDR3 contains 14 residues. The germline gives CDR1 SGHRS, CDR2 YFSETQ. The CDR3 sequence is CASSLDTGSYEQYF. Written as DNA, the CDR3 is TGCGCCAGCAGCTTGGATACAGGTTCCTACGAGCAGTACTTC.

This clone was counted once. V usage is TRBV7-2 and J usage is TRBJ1-3; the D gene is possibly TRBD1 (6 bases). This CDR3 is 17 amino acids long. Trimming cost V 0 bases and J 1 base, with 13 bases left between them. Germline-derived CDR1 and CDR2 are SGHTA and FQGNSA. The CDR3 bases are TGTGCCAGCAGCTTAGCTGGGGGCGTAGGGTCTGGAAACACCATATATTTT. Its translation: CASSLAGGVGSGNTIYF.